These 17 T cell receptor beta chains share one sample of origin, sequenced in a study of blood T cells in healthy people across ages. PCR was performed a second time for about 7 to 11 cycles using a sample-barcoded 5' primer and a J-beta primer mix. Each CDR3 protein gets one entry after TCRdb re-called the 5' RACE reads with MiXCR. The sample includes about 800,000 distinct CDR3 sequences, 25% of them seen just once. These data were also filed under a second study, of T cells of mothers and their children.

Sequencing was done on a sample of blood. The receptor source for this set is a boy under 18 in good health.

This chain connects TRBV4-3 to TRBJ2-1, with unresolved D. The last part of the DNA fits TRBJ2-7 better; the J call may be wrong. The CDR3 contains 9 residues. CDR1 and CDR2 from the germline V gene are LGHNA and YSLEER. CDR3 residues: CASSPEQYF. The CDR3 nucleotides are TGCGCCAGCAGCCCCGAGCAGTACTTC.

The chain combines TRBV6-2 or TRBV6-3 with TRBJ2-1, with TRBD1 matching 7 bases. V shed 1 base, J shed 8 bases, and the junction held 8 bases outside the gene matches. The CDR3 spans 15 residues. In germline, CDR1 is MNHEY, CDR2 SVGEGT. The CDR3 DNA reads TGTGCCAGCAGTTACTTCCTCACAGGGGTCGATGAGCAGTTCTTC. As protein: CASSYFLTGVDEQFF.

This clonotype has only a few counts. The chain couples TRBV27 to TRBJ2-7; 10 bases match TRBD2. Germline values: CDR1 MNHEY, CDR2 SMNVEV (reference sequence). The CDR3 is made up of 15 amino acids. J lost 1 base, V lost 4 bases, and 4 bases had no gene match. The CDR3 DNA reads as TGTGCCAGCAGTTCAATAGCGGGGGGATCCTACGAGCAGTACTTC. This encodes CASSSIAGGSYEQYF.

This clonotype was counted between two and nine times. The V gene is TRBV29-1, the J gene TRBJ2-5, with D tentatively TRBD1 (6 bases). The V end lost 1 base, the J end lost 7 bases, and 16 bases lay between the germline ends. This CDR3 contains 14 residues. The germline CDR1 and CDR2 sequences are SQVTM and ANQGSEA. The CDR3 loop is CSVEAGGDLGTQYF. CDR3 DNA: TGCAGCGTTGAAGCTGGGGGCGATCTGGGGACCCAGTACTTC.

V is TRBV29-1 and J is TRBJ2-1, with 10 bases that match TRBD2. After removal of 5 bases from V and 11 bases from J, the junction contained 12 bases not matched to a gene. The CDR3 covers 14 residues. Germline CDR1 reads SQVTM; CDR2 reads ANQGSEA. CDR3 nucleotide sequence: TGCAGCGTTTCTTCGCCTAGCGGGAGTTTCCAGCAGTTCTTC. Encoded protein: CSVSSPSGSFQQFF.

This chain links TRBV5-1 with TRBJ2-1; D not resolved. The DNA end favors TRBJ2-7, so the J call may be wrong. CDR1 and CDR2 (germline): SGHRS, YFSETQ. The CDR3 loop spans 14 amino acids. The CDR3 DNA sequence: TGCGCCAGCAGCTGGGGTTTCGTTTCCTACGAGCAGTACTTC. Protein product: CASSWGFVSYEQYF.

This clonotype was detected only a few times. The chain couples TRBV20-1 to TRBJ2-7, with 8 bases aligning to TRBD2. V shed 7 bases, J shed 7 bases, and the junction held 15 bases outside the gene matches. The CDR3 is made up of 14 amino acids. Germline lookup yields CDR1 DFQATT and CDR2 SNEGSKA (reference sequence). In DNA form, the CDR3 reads TGCAGTGGCCAGAGCGGGAGTTTTCTGGTGGAGCAGTACTTC. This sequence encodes CSGQSGSFLVEQYF.

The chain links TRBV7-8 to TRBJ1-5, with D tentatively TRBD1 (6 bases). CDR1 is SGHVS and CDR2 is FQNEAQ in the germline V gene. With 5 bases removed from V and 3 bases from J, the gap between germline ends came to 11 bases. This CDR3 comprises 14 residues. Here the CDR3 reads CASSPGVVNQPQHF. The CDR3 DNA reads TGTGCCAGCAGCCCAGGGGTTGTCAATCAGCCCCAGCATTTT.

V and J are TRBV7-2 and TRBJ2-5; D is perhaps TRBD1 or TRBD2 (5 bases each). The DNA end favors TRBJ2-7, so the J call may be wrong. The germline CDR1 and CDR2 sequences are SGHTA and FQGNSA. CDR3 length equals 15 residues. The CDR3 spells CASNQRQTGIYEQYF. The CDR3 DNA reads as TGTGCCAGCAACCAACGACAGACCGGGATATACGAGCAGTACTTC.

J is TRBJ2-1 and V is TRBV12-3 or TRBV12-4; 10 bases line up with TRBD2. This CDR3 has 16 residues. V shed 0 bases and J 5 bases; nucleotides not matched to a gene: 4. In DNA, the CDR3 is TGTGCCAGCAGTTTAGCAGCGGGAGGGCCCAACAATGAGCAGTTCTTC. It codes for CASSLAAGGPNNEQFF.

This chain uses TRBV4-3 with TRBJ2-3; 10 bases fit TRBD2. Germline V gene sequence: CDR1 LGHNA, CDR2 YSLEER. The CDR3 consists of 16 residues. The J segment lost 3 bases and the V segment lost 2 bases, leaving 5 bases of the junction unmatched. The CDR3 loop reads CASSQLSGGVTDTQYF. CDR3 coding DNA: TGCGCCAGCAGCCAACTGAGCGGGGGGGTAACAGATACGCAGTATTTT.

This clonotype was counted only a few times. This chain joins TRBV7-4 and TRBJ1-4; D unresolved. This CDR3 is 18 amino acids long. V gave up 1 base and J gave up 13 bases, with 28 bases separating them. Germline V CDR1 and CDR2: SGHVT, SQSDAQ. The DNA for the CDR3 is TGTGCCAGCAGCTTAGAGGATCTGGTCCTTATCCCCCTTAGGAGACTGTTTTTT. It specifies CASSLEDLVLIPLRRLFF.

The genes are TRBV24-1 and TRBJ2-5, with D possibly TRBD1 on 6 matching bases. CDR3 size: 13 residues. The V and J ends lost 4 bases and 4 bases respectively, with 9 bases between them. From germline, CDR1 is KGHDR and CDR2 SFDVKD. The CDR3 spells CATSEGAVETQYF. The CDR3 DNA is TGTGCCACCAGTGAGGGGGCTGTAGAGACCCAGTACTTC.

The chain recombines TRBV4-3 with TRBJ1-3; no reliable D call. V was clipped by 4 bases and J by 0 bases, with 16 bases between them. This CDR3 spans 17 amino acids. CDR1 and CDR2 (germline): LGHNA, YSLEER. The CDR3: CASSPQVADFSGNTIYF. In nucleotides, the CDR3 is TGCGCCAGCAGCCCCCAGGTTGCGGATTTCTCTGGAAACACCATATATTTT.

CDR3 DNA sequence: TGCAGTGCTAGCGGGGGGGTAGATACGCAGTATTTT. As protein: CSASGGVDTQYF. The rearrangement links TRBV20-1 to TRBJ2-3, with 8 bases aligning to TRBD2. The germline V gene has CDR1 DFQATT and CDR2 SNEGSKA (reference sequence). V shed 3 bases, J shed 5 bases, and the junction held 1 base outside the gene matches. The CDR3 contains 12 residues.

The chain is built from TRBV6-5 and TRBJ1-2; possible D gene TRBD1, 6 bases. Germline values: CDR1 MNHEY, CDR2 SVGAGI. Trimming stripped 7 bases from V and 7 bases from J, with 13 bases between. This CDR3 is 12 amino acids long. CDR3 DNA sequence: TGTGCCAGCAATAGGGGGGGTTCTGGCTACACCTTC. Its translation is CASNRGGSGYTF.

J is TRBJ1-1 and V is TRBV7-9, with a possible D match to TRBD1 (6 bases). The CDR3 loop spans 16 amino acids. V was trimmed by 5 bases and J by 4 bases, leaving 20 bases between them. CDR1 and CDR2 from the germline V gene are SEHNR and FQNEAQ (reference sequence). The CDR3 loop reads CASSPPDRPSGTEAFF. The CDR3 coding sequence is TGTGCCAGCAGCCCACCGGACAGACCTTCTGGCACTGAAGCTTTCTTT. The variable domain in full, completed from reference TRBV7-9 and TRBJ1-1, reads DTGVSQNPRHKITKRGQNVTFRCDPISEHNRLYWYRQTLGQGPEFLTYFQNEAQLEKSRLLSDRFSAERPKGSFSTLEIQRTEQGDSAMYLCASSPPDRPSGTEAFFGQGTRLTVV.